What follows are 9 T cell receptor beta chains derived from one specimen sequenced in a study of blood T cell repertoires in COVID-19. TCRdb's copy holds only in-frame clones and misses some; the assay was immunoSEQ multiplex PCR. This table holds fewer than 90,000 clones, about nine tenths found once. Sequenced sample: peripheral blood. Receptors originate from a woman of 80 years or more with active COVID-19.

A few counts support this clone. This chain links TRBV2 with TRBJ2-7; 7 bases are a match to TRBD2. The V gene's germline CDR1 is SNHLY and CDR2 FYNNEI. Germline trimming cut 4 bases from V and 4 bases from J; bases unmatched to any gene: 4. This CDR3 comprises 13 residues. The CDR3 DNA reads TGTGCCAGCAGTGTCCGGGACTATTACGAGCAGTACTTC. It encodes CASSVRDYYEQYF.

The CDR3 sequence: CASSLDSPNTGELFF. CDR3 sequence (DNA): TGTGCCAGCTCCTTAGACAGCCCGAACACCGGGGAGCTGTTTTTT. The gene calls are TRBV4-2 and TRBJ2-2, with D possibly matching TRBD1 (5 bases). The CDR3 runs 15 residues. V lost 8 bases to trimming and J lost 0 bases, with 13 bases between them. Germline values: CDR1 LGHNA, CDR2 YNFKEQ.

CDR3 nucleotides: TGTGCCAGCAGAGGATCGGAGCTTGATGGCTACACCTTC. Amino acid sequence: CASRGSELDGYTF. The chain has TRBV2 and TRBJ1-2; D remains unclear. Germline loops: CDR1 SNHLY, CDR2 FYNNEI. The ends were cut back, 6 bases at V and 6 bases at J, with 14 bases in the middle. The CDR3 extends over 13 amino acids.

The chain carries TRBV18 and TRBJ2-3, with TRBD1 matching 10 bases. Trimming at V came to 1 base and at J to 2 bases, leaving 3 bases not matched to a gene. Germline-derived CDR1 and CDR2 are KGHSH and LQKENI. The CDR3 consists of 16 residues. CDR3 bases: TGTGCCAGCTCACCACGACAGGGGGCCTTCACAGATACGCAGTATTTT. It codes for CASSPRQGAFTDTQYF.

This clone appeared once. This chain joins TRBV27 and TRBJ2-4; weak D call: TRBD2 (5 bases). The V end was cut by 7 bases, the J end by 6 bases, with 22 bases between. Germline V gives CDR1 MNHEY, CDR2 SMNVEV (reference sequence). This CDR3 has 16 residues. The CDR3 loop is CASKPSSAGGGNIQYF. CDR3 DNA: TGTGCCAGCAAACCCTCGTCTGCGGGTGGCGGAAACATTCAGTACTTC.

The CDR3 reads CASSLLQGSNSPLHF. The CDR3 region has the DNA TGTGCCAGCAGCTTATTGCAGGGAAGTAATTCACCCCTCCACTTT. J is TRBJ1-6 and V is TRBV7-2; TRBD1 might be the D (5 bases). This CDR3 is 15 amino acids long. The germline gives CDR1 SGHTA, CDR2 FQGNSA. Trimming took off 2 bases at V and 6 bases at J, with 11 bases between the two ends.

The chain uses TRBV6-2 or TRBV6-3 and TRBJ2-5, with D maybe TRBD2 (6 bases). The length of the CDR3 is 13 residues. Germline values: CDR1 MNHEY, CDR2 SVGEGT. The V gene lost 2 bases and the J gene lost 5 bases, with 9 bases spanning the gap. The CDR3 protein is CASSYIAAETQYF. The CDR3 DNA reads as TGTGCCAGCAGTTACATAGCGGCGGAGACCCAGTACTTC.

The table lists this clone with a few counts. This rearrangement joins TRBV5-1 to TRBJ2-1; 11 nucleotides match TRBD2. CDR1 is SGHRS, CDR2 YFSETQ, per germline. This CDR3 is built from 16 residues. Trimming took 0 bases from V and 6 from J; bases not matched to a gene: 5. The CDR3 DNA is TGCGCCAGCAGCTTGGACCCAACTAGCGGGAGCAATGAGCAGTTCTTC. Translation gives CASSLDPTSGSNEQFF.

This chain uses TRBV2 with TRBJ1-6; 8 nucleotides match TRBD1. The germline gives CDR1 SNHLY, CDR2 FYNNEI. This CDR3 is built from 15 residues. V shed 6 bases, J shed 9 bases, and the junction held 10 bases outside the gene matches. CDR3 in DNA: TGTGCCAGCAGAACCGGGACAGGAATCAGTTCACCCCTCCACTTT. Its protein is CASRTGTGISSPLHF.